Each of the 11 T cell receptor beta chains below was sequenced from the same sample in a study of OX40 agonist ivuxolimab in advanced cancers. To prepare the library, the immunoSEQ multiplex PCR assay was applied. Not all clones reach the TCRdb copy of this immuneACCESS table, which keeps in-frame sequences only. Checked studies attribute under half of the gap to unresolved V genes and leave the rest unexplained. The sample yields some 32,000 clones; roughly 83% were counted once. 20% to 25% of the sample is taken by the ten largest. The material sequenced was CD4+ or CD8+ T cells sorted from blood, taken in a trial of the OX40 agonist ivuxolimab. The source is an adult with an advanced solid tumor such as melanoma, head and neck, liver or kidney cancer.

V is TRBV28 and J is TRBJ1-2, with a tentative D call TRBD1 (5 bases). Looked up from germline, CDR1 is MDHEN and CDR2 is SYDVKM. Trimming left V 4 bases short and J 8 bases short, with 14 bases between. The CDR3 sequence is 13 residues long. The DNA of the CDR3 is TGTGCCAGCAGTTCCAACCCGACAGACGGCTACACCTTC. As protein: CASSSNPTDGYTF.

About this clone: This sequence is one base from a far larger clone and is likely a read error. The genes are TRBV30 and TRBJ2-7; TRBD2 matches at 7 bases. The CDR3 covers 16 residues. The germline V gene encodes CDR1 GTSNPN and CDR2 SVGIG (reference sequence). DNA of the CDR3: TGTGCCTGGAGTGTACTGTGGGAGGGTTATTCCTGCGAGCAGTACTTC. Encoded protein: CAWSVLWEGYSCEQYF.

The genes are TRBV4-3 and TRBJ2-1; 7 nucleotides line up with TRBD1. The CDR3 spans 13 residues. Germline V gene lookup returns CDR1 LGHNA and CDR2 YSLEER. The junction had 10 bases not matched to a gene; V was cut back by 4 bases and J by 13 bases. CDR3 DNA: TGCGCCAGCAGCCCCGCAGGACAGGAGTACCAGTTCTTC. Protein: CASSPAGQEYQFF.

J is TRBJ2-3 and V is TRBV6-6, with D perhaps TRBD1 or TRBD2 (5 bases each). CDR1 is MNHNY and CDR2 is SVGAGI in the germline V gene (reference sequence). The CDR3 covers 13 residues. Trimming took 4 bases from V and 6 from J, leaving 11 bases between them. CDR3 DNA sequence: TGTGCCAGCAGTTGGCCGGGGACGGATACGCAGTATTTT. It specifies CASSWPGTDTQYF.

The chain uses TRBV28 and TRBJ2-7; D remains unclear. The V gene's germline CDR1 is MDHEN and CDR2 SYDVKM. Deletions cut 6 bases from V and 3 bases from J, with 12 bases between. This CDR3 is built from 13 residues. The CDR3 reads CASSGPGNYEQYF. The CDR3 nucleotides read TGTGCCAGCAGCGGGCCGGGTAACTACGAGCAGTACTTC.

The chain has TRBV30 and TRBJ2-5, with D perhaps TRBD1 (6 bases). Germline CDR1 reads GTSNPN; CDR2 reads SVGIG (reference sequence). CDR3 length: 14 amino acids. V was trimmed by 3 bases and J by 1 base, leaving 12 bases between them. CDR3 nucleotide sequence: TGTGCCTGGAGCTCAACCAGGGGCCAAGAGACCCAGTACTTC. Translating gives CAWSSTRGQETQYF.

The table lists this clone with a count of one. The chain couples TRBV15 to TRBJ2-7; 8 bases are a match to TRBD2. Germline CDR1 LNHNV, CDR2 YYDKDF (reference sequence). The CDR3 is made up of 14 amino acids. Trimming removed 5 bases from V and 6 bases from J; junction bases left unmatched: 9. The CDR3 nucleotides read TGTGCCACCAGCGATAGCGGGAAGCCAACCGAGCAGTACTTC. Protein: CATSDSGKPTEQYF.

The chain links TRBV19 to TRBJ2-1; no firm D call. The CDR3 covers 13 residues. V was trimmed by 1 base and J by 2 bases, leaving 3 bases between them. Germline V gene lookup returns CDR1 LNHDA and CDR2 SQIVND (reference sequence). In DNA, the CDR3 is TGTGCCAGTAGTATAGGGCCCTACAATGAGCAGTTCTTC. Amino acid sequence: CASSIGPYNEQFF. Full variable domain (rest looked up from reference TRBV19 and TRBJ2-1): DGGITQSPKYLFRKEGQNVTLSCEQNLNHDAMYWYRQDPGQGLRLIYYSQIVNDFQKGDIAEGYSVSREKKESFPLTVTSAQKNPTAFYLCASSIGPYNEQFFGPGTRLTVL.

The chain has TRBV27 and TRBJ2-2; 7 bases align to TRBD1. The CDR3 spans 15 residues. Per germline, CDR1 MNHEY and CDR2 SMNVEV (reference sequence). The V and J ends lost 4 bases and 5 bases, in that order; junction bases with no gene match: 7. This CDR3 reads CASSSLSQGTGELFF. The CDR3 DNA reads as TGTGCCAGCAGTTCCCTATCACAGGGGACCGGGGAGCTGTTTTTT.

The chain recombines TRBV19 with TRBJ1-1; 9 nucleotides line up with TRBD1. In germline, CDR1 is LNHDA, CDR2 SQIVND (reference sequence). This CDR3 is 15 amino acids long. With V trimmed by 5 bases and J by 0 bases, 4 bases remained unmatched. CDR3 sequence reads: CASSWTGEVNTEAFF. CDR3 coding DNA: TGTGCCAGTAGTTGGACAGGGGAGGTGAACACTGAAGCTTTCTTT.

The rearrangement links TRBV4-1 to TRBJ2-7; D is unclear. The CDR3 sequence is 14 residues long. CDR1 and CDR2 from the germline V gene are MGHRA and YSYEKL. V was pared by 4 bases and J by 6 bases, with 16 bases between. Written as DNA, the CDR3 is TGCGCCAGCAGCCTCCCCAGTCGGGTAGGCGAGCAGTACTTC. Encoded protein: CASSLPSRVGEQYF.